One and the same sample provided the 26 T cell receptor beta chains below, sequenced in a study of blood T cell repertoires in COVID-19. Sequencing was performed with immunoSEQ multiplex PCR; in TCRdb, only in-frame clones are kept and a portion is missing. The sample holds some 99,000 clones, 84% seen once. Sequencing was carried out using peripheral blood. The receptors here all came from a woman over 75 with active or convalescent COVID-19.

J is TRBJ1-4 and V is TRBV28; D gene uncertain. Trimming cost V 6 bases and J 6 bases, with 11 bases left between them. The CDR3 loop spans 13 amino acids. Germline V gives CDR1 MDHEN, CDR2 SYDVKM. The CDR3 sequence is CASSGRWDEKLFF. The DNA of the CDR3 is TGTGCCAGCAGCGGGAGGTGGGATGAAAAACTGTTTTTT. Variable domain in full (rest from reference TRBV28 and TRBJ1-4): DVKVTQSSRYLVKRTGEKVFLECVQDMDHENMFWYRQDPGLGLRLIYFSYDVKMKEKGDIPEGYSVSREKKERFSLILESASTNQTSMYLCASSGRWDEKLFFGSGTQLSVL.

The V gene is TRBV5-4, the J gene TRBJ2-3; 11 nucleotides agree with TRBD2. CDR1 and CDR2 (germline): SGHNT, YYREEE (reference sequence). J was trimmed by 4 bases and V by 4 bases; bases with no gene match: 8. There are 16 residues in the CDR3. The CDR3 nucleotides read TGTGCCAGCAGCCAACGACTAGCGGGGCCTGCAGATACGCAGTATTTT. Its translation is CASSQRLAGPADTQYF.

The chain couples TRBV7-2 to TRBJ2-7; D may be TRBD2 (6 bases). The CDR3 is 15 amino acids. Looked up from germline, CDR1 is SGHTA and CDR2 is FQGNSA. V lost 1 base and J 2 bases, leaving 12 bases between the germline ends. The CDR3 loop reads CASSLVSGGAYEQYF. Written as DNA, the CDR3 is TGTGCCAGCAGCTTAGTAAGCGGAGGGGCCTACGAGCAGTACTTC.

V gene TRBV6-5 combines with J gene TRBJ2-1; TRBD1 matches at 11 bases. The CDR3 extends over 12 amino acids. V gave up 11 bases and J gave up 9 bases; unmatched junction bases: 6. Germline V gene data show CDR1 as MNHEY and CDR2 as SVGAGI. The DNA of the CDR3 is TGTGCCTCCCGGACAGGGGGCGGTGAGCAGTTCTTC. Translation: CASRTGGGEQFF.

This clone turned up a few times. J is TRBJ2-7 and V is TRBV5-1, with 7 bases fitting TRBD1. CDR1 is SGHRS and CDR2 is YFSETQ in the germline V gene. This CDR3 spans 13 amino acids. Trimming removed 8 bases from V and 7 bases from J; junction bases left unmatched: 12. The CDR3 here is CASRTGSSSEQYF. CDR3 sequence (DNA): TGCGCCAGTAGGACAGGTTCCTCCTCGGAGCAGTACTTC.

This clone has just one count. This chain links TRBV28 with TRBJ1-1; D is perhaps TRBD1 (5 bases). The ends were cut back, 6 bases at V and 1 base at J, with 12 bases in the middle. The CDR3 totals 14 residues. Per germline, CDR1 MDHEN and CDR2 SYDVKM. This chain's CDR3 is CASSRGGSNTEAFF. CDR3 nucleotide sequence: TGTGCCAGCAGCCGGGGGGGGTCGAACACTGAAGCTTTCTTT.

This sequence joins TRBV18 and TRBJ1-4; 7 bases fit TRBD1. Looked up from germline, CDR1 is KGHSH and CDR2 is LQKENI. This CDR3 is 16 amino acids long. Trimming at V came to 5 bases and at J to 1 base, leaving 7 bases not matched to a gene. The CDR3 bases are TGTGCCAGCTCAAGGAGAGGGGGCGAAACTAATGAAAAACTGTTTTTT. Translated: CASSRRGGETNEKLFF.

This clone appeared a single time. The rearrangement links TRBV4-1 to TRBJ1-5, with 7 nucleotides matching TRBD1. In germline, CDR1 is MGHRA, CDR2 YSYEKL. V was pared by 3 bases and J by 1 base, with 6 bases of the junction left unmatched. This CDR3 has 16 amino acids. CDR3 nucleotide sequence: TGCGCCAGCAGCCACCGACAGGGAGGAAGCAATCAGCCCCAGCATTTT. It codes for CASSHRQGGSNQPQHF.

A remark on this clone: One end of the junction is discordant with germline, which a read error may explain. V and J are TRBV4-2 and TRBJ2-3, with TRBD2 as a possible D gene (5 bases). Germline loops: CDR1 LGHNA, CDR2 YNFKEQ. The CDR3 is 17 residues long. The CDR3 DNA sequence: TGTGTCAGCAGCCAACCTTTTAGCGAGAGTAGCACAGATACGCAGTATTTT. Amino acid sequence: CVSSQPFSESSTDTQYF.

The chain carries TRBV4-2 and TRBJ1-2, with D possibly matching TRBD1 (5 bases). CDR1 and CDR2 (germline): LGHNA, YNFKEQ. The CDR3 is 16 amino acids. Trimming shortened V by 0 bases and J by 7 bases, and 18 bases separated the two germline ends. This CDR3 is CASSQDGGRGGFGYTF. For the CDR3, the DNA is TGTGCCAGCAGCCAAGATGGGGGACGGGGGGGATTTGGCTACACCTTC.

This rearrangement joins TRBV5-8 to TRBJ1-3, with TRBD1 as a possible D gene (5 bases). Germline loops: CDR1 SGHTS, CDR2 YDEGEE. V shed 4 bases and J shed 0 bases, with 14 bases lying between them. The CDR3 covers 16 residues. The DNA of the CDR3 is TGTGCCAGCAGCCCCCGGACACTCCCCTCTGGAAACACCATATATTTT. Residues: CASSPRTLPSGNTIYF.

The rearrangement uses TRBV3-1 (or the pseudogene TRBV3-2) and TRBJ1-4, with no clear D. CDR3 length: 14 amino acids. Trimming cost V 0 bases and J 4 bases, with 6 bases left between them. Germline lookup yields CDR1 LGHDT and CDR2 YNNKEL (reference sequence). CDR3 DNA: TGTGCCAGCAGCCAAGACAGATTTAATGAAAAACTGTTTTTT. Its protein is CASSQDRFNEKLFF.

V and J are TRBV6-5 and TRBJ1-5, with 9 bases fitting TRBD1. Germline CDR1 MNHEY, CDR2 SVGAGI. Trimming cost V 6 bases and J 6 bases; bases outside gene matches: 3. CDR3 length equals 13 residues. CDR3 DNA: TGTGCCAGCAGCCGGGACAGGGTTCAGCCCCAGCATTTT. Encoded protein: CASSRDRVQPQHF.

The rearrangement links TRBV5-1 to TRBJ2-3; D perhaps matches TRBD1 (6 bases). Germline loops: CDR1 SGHRS, CDR2 YFSETQ. CDR3 length equals 17 residues. The V and J ends lost 0 bases and 1 base respectively, with 15 bases between them. Here the CDR3 DNA reads TGCGCCAGCAGCTTGGCCAGTGGGGGACACCGCACAGATACGCAGTATTTT. As protein: CASSLASGGHRTDTQYF. The whole variable domain, remainder taken from reference TRBV5-1 and TRBJ2-3, is KAGVTQTPRYLIKTRGQQVTLSCSPISGHRSVSWYQQTPGQGLQFLFEYFSETQRNKGNFPGRFSGRQFSNSRSEMNVSTLELGDSALYLCASSLASGGHRTDTQYFGPGTRLTVL.

This clone was seen just once. This chain connects TRBV7-2 to TRBJ2-5; 9 bases fit TRBD2. Germline lookup yields CDR1 SGHTA and CDR2 FQGNSA. This CDR3 spans 17 amino acids. The J segment lost 6 bases and the V segment lost 1 base, leaving 12 bases of the junction unmatched. The CDR3 region has the DNA TGTGCCAGCAGCTTAGAAAGGGATAGCGGGAGAAGGAAGACCCAGTACTTC. Its protein product is CASSLERDSGRRKTQYF.

The chain uses TRBV15 and TRBJ2-5; D uncertain. The CDR3 is 14 amino acids. The V end lost 1 base, the J end lost 3 bases, and 9 bases lay between the germline ends. Germline CDR1 reads LNHNV; CDR2 reads YYDKDF (reference sequence). CDR3 bases: TGTGCCACCAGCAGAGGGGTTGCGGAAGAGACCCAGTACTTC. It codes for CATSRGVAEETQYF.

The V call is TRBV24-1, the J call TRBJ2-2, with TRBD2 matching 7 bases. CDR1 and CDR2 (germline): KGHDR, SFDVKD. V shed 7 bases and J 7 bases; nucleotides not matched to a gene: 8. The CDR3 covers 14 residues. The CDR3 sequence: CATSTGTTGGELFF. Here the CDR3 DNA reads TGTGCCACCAGCACCGGGACTACAGGCGGGGAGCTGTTTTTT.

The chain has TRBV27 and TRBJ1-5; D may be TRBD1 (6 bases). The CDR3 is made up of 16 amino acids. Trimming pared 3 bases from V and 2 bases from J, leaving 14 bases between. Germline CDR1 is MNHEY and CDR2 is SMNVEV (reference sequence). The chain's CDR3 is CASSFIGGGGNQPQHF. The DNA of the CDR3 is TGTGCCAGCAGTTTTATCGGGGGGGGCGGCAATCAGCCCCAGCATTTT.

This clone occurred once. The chain has TRBV3-1 (or the pseudogene TRBV3-2) and TRBJ1-1, with D unclear. CDR1 LGHDT and CDR2 YNNKEL come from the germline V gene (reference sequence). Trimming pared 4 bases from V and 2 bases from J, leaving 11 bases between. This CDR3 comprises 14 residues. Here the CDR3 reads CASSLTTPNTEAFF. The CDR3 nucleotides are TGTGCCAGCAGCCTTACGACTCCTAACACTGAAGCTTTCTTT.

This sequence joins TRBV3-1 (or the pseudogene TRBV3-2) and TRBJ2-7, with 8 bases identical to TRBD2. With V trimmed by 4 bases and J by 3 bases, 8 bases remained unmatched. Per the germline V gene, CDR1 is LGHDT and CDR2 is YNNKEL (reference sequence). This CDR3 contains 15 residues. Here the CDR3 DNA reads TGTGCCAGCAGCCCACGCACTAGCGGAATCTACGAGCAGTACTTC. This codes for CASSPRTSGIYEQYF.

J is TRBJ1-3 and V is TRBV11-3; no definite D call. The length of the CDR3 is 13 residues. Trimming cost V 0 bases and J 4 bases, with 4 bases left between them. Germline CDR1 SGHNT, CDR2 YENEEA. The CDR3, as DNA: TGTGCCAGCAGCTTAGATAGCGGAAACACCATATATTTT. Protein: CASSLDSGNTIYF.

The V and J genes are TRBV3-1 (or the pseudogene TRBV3-2) and TRBJ2-1; D is possibly TRBD2 (6 bases). V lost 4 bases and J 13 bases, leaving 20 bases between the germline ends. Germline CDR1 is LGHDT and CDR2 is YNNKEL (reference sequence). This CDR3 is 14 amino acids long. The CDR3 spells CASSLLGGGIFQFF. The CDR3 bases are TGTGCCAGCAGCCTATTGGGGGGAGGTATTTTTCAGTTCTTC.

This chain joins TRBV15 and TRBJ2-1; 7 bases map to TRBD2. Germline CDR1 LNHNV, CDR2 YYDKDF (reference sequence). The CDR3 totals 16 residues. V lost 0 bases, J lost 3 bases, and 5 bases stayed unmatched. In DNA, the CDR3 is TGTGCCACCAGCAGAGATATCAGGACTAGCTACAATGAGCAGTTCTTC. It translates to CATSRDIRTSYNEQFF. Together with reference TRBV15 and TRBJ2-1, the CDR3 gives the full variable domain: DAMVIQNPRYQVTQFGKPVTLSCSQTLNHNVMYWYQQKSSQAPKLLFHYYDKDFNNEADTPDNFQSRRPNTSFCFLDIRSPGLGDTAMYLCATSRDIRTSYNEQFFGPGTRLTVL.

The chain joins TRBV5-6 to TRBJ2-2; 12 nucleotides agree with TRBD2. The V segment lost 1 base and the J segment 5 bases; nucleotides outside the gene matches: 3. Per germline, CDR1 SGHDT and CDR2 YYEEEE. The CDR3 contains 16 residues. The CDR3 DNA is TGTGCCAGCAGCTTGAGTCTAGCGGGAGGGACCGGGGAGCTGTTTTTT. Its translation: CASSLSLAGGTGELFF.

The V call is TRBV19, the J call TRBJ1-4; D is perhaps TRBD1 (5 bases). The CDR3 spans 14 residues. V was trimmed by 5 bases and J by 5 bases, leaving 12 bases between them. In germline, CDR1 is LNHDA, CDR2 SQIVND (reference sequence). This CDR3 is CASSGTGGNEKLFF. CDR3 in DNA: TGTGCCAGTAGTGGAACAGGTGGAAATGAAAAACTGTTTTTT.

This sequence joins TRBV6-5 and TRBJ2-6, with D maybe TRBD1 (6 bases). The CDR3 is 14 amino acids. V was clipped by 6 bases and J by 13 bases, with 19 bases between them. Germline-derived CDR1 and CDR2 are MNHEY and SVGAGI. DNA for the CDR3: TGTGCCAGCAGCCGGGGACAAGTGGTTCATGTCCTGACTTTC. Its translation is CASSRGQVVHVLTF.